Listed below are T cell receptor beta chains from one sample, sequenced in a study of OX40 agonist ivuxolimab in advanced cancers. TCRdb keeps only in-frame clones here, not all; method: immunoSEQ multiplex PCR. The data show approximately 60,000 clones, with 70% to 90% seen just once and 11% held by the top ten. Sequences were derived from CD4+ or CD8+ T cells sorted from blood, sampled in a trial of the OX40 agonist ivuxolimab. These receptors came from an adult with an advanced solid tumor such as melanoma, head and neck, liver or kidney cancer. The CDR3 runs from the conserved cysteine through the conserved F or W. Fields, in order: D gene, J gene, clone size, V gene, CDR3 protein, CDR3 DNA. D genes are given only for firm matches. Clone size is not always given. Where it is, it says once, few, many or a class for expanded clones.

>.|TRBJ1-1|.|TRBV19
CASSLYTWNTEAFF
TGTGCCAGTAGTCTTTACACCTGGAACACTGAAGCTTTCTTT
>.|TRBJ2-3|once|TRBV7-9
CASTSTGGGRGDTQYF
TGTGCCAGCACCTCCACCGGAGGGGGGCGAGGGGATACGCAGTATTTT
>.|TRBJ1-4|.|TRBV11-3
CASSSGQTAEATNEKLFF
TGTGCCAGCAGCTCCGGACAGACGGCGGAGGCAACTAATGAAAAACTGTTTTTT
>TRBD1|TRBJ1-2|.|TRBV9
CASSVGQGAITGYTF
TGTGCCAGCAGCGTAGGGCAGGGGGCAATAACTGGCTACACCTTC
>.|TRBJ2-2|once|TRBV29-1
CSSRTGNTGELFF
TGCAGCTCCAGGACGGGAAACACCGGGGAGCTGTTTTTT
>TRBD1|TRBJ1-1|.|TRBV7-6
CASSLGVQGSTEAFF
TGTGCCAGCAGCTTGGGTGTACAGGGGAGCACTGAAGCTTTCTTT
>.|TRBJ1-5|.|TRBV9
CASSPSQGSQPQHF
TGTGCCAGCAGCCCAAGTCAGGGGAGTCAGCCCCAGCATTTT
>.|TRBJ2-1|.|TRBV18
CASSPPMAGEQFF
TGTGCCAGCTCACCACCTATGGCAGGTGAGCAGTTCTTC
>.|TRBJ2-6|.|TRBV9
CASSVEGWVGANVLTF
TGTGCCAGCAGCGTAGAAGGCTGGGTTGGGGCCAACGTCCTGACTTTC
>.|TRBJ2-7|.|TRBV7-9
CASSTGVNEQYF
TGTGCCAGCAGCACCGGAGTGAACGAGCAGTACTTC
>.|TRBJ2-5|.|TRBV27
CASSLSGFGTQYF
TGTGCCAGCAGTTTATCGGGCTTCGGGACCCAGTACTTC
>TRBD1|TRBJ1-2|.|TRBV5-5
CASSLEGQHYFYYGYTF
TGTGCCAGCAGCTTAGAGGGACAGCACTATTTTTACTATGGCTACACCTTC
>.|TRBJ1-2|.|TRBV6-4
CASSDYQGGGLYGYTF
TGTGCCAGCAGTGACTACCAGGGCGGCGGGCTCTATGGCTACACCTTC
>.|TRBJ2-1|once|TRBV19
CASSGTPSPNNEQFF
TGTGCCAGTAGTGGGACCCCGAGCCCTAACAATGAGCAGTTCTTC
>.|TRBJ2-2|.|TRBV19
CASSVLTGAGPGELFF
TGTGCCAGTAGTGTACTGACGGGGGCGGGACCCGGGGAGCTGTTTTTT
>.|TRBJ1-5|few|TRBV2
CASSEYVGEPQHF
TGTGCCAGCAGTGAATACGTTGGTGAGCCCCAGCATTTT
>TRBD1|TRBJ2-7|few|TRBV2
CASRVGQGLDEQYF
TGTGCCAGCAGGGTTGGACAGGGACTCGACGAGCAGTACTTC
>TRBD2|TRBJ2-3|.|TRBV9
CASSPTQGLSTDTQYF
TGTGCCAGCAGCCCAACGCAGGGACTAAGCACAGATACGCAGTATTTT
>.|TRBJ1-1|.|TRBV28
CASSLRTLPMNTEAFF
TGTGCCAGCAGCCTTAGGACCTTACCGATGAACACTGAAGCTTTCTTT
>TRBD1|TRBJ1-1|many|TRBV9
CASSMTGTDYTEAFF
TGTGCCAGCAGCATGACCGGGACAGATTACACTGAAGCTTTCTTT
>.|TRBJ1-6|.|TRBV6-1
CASSEGEGSNSPLHF
TGTGCCAGCAGTGAAGGGGAGGGGAGTAATTCACCCCTCCACTTT
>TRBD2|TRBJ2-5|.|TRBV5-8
CASSPIGLAGGLETQYF
TGTGCCAGCAGCCCCATCGGACTAGCGGGGGGGCTGGAGACCCAGTACTTC
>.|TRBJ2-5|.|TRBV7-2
CASSTGDWGQETQYF
TGTGCCAGCAGCACGGGGGACTGGGGGCAAGAGACCCAGTACTTC
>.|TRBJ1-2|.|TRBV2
CASLTALGNTF
TGTGCCAGCCTCACGGCACTCGGGAACACCTTC
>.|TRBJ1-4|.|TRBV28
CASSLGWGGYEKLFF
TGTGCCAGCAGTTTAGGATGGGGGGGTTATGAAAAACTGTTTTTT
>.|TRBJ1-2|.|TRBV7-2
CASSPPGFYGYTF
TGTGCCAGCAGCCCCCCAGGGTTCTATGGCTACACCTTC
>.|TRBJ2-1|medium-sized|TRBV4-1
CASSSTLNQFF
TGCGCCAGCAGCTCCACATTGAACCAGTTCTTC
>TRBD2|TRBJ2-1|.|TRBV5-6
CASSLGTSGYNEQFF
TGTGCCAGCAGCCTCGGGACTAGCGGCTACAATGAGCAGTTCTTC
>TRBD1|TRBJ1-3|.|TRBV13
CASRAGTGGNTIYF
TGTGCCAGCAGAGCCGGGACAGGGGGAAACACCATATATTTT
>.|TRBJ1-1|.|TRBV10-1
CASSEGGMNTEAFF
TGCGCCAGCAGTGAGGGGGGAATGAACACTGAAGCTTTCTTT
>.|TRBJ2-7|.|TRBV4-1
CASSQDQRRAYEQYF
TGCGCCAGCAGCCAAGATCAGCGGAGAGCCTACGAGCAGTACTTC
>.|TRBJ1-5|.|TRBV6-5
CASSFTGRGQPQHF
TGTGCCAGCAGTTTTACAGGGAGGGGACAGCCCCAGCATTTT
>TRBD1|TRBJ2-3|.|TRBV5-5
CASLEQGRDTQYF
TGTGCCAGCTTGGAACAGGGGCGGGATACGCAGTATTTT
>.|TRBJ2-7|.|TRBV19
CASSTVDGAYEQYF
TGTGCCAGTAGTACCGTAGACGGCGCCTACGAGCAGTACTTC
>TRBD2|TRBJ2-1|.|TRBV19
CASSIGLAVTNEQFF
TGTGCCAGTAGTATCGGACTAGCGGTAACCAATGAGCAGTTCTTC
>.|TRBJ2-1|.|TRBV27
CASSFVGPTNEQFF
TGTGCCAGCAGTTTTGTGGGGCCTACCAATGAGCAGTTCTTC
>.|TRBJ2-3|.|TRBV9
CASSVDSLQLADTQYF
TGTGCCAGCAGCGTAGACTCTCTCCAGCTAGCAGATACGCAGTATTTT
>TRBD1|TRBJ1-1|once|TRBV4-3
CASSLTTGEGTEAFF
TGCGCCAGCAGCCTGACAACAGGGGAAGGCACTGAAGCTTTCTTT
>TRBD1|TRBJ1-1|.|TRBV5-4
CASSTTGEDVLDTEAFF
TGTGCCAGCAGCACTACAGGGGAGGACGTGCTCGACACTGAAGCTTTCTTT
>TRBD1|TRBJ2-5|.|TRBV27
CASSFGTGGETQYF
TGTGCCAGCAGTTTTGGTACAGGGGGTGAGACCCAGTACTTC
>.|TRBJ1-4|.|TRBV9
CASSVGGTNEKLFF
TGTGCCAGCAGCGTTGGGGGAACTAATGAAAAACTGTTTTTT
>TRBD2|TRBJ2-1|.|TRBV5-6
CASSAGLAPNEQFF
TGTGCCAGCAGCGCGGGACTAGCCCCCAATGAGCAGTTCTTC
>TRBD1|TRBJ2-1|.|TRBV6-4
CASSDTGQALNEQFF
TGTGCCAGCAGTGACACGGGACAGGCTTTGAATGAGCAGTTCTTC
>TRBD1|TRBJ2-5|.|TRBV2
CASSELGQGETQYF
TGTGCCAGCAGTGAATTGGGACAGGGAGAGACCCAGTACTTC
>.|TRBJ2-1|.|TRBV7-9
CASSPGILPNEQFF
TGTGCCAGCAGCCCGGGGATTCTACCCAATGAGCAGTTCTTC
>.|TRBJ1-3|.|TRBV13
CASSLGSPIYF
TGTGCCAGCAGCTTAGGGTCCCCCATATATTTT
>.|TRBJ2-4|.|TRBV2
CASSGAVAELAKNIQYF
TGTGCCAGCAGTGGAGCCGTAGCAGAACTAGCCAAAAACATTCAGTACTTC
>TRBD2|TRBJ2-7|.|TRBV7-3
CASSLLAGSTYEQYF
TGTGCCAGCAGCCTACTAGCGGGGTCAACGTACGAGCAGTACTTC
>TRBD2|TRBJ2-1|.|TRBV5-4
CASSPGTSANLEQFF
TGTGCCAGCAGCCCGGGGACTAGCGCGAACCTAGAGCAGTTCTTC
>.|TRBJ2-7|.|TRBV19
CASSAPNSYEQYF
TGTGCCAGTAGTGCCCCCAACTCCTACGAGCAGTACTTC